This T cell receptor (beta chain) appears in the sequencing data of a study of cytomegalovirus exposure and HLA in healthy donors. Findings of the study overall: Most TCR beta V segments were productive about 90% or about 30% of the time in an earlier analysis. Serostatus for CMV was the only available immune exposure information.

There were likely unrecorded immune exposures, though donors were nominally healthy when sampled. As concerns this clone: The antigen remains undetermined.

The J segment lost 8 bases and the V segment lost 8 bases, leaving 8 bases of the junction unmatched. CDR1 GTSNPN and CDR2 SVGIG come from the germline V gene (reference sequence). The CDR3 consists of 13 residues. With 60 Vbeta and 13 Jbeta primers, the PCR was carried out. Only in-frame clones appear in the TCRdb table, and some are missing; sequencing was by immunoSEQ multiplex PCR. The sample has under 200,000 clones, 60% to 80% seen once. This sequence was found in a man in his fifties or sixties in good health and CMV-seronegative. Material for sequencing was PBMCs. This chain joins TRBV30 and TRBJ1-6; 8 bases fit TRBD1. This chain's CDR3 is CAGTGQPHSPLHF. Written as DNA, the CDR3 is TGTGCCGGGACAGGACAGCCCCATTCACCCCTCCACTTT.